The source of this T cell receptor (beta chain) is a study of post-analysis software for immune sequencing data (dated by TCRdb to between 2014 and 2016). Regarding the research as a whole: Relapsing-remitting, secondary progressive and progressive-relapsing multiple sclerosis were recorded as disease courses, and subtype annotation was lacking for some patients. The patient repertoires were set against about eleven previously published healthy control repertoires from donors whose ages ranged from 6 to 25 years. A subset of samples was prepared in parallel using single-end sample barcoding, then pooled and co-amplified after Illumina adapter ligation.

Library construction relied on PCR. TCRdb lists the instrument as Illumina HiSeq 2500. To reduce PCR and sequencing biases, unique molecular identifiers were incorporated into the TCR beta cDNA libraries. Per 1 to 10 million input T cells, some 500,000 cDNA molecules were obtained, such that each molecule approximated one T cell. The patient libraries were prepared and sequenced using the same protocol as the earlier healthy control dataset. Within a given batch, samples were prepared together, multiplexed and sequenced on the same HiSeq lane. The original methods were these. MIGEC handled the raw barcoded reads, throwing out single-read molecular identifier groups before consensus assembly and CDR3 extraction. Clonotype tables were post-analysed with VDJtools, and diversity was normalized by down-sampling all datasets to the smallest sample size. In repertoire overlap clustering, CDR3 amino acid sequences, but not nucleotide sequences, were matched to correct batch-related cross-sample contamination. TCRdb applied fastp at Q25 and MiXCR to the public reads, then kept only in-frame beta chains. Duplicate CDR3 protein sequences are folded into a single record with the most common DNA and genes. The V and J calls follow TCRdb's processing rather than the paper's. A total of approximately 160,000 distinct CDR3 sequences appear in this sample, roughly 30% of them only once. The ten largest clones take up about 1.6% of the sample.

TCR beta repertoires were profiled from peripheral blood of roughly 13 young patients with multiple sclerosis to demonstrate the VDJtools post-analysis software. The patients with multiple sclerosis were children and adolescents between about 6 and 17 years of age. In regard to this clonotype: There is no known antigen for this receptor. Base qualities are not provided; no much larger clone lies one nucleotide away.

What the research found in general, with its limitations: Significantly lower normalized Chao1 diversity was found in multiple sclerosis patients than in controls, suggesting substantial peripheral T-cell clonal expansion. Direct clustering with F measure showed strong co-clustering of samples prepared in the same batch, prompting a batch-effect correction. The multiple sclerosis patient group was slightly younger than the control group.

Material: blood. The TCR originated in a girl under 18 with multiple sclerosis.

The CDR3 has the sequence CASSGTSGSSSEQYF. In nucleotide form, the sequence is TGCGCCAGCAGCGGGACTAGCGGATCCTCTAGTGAGCAGTACTTC. The chain is assembled from TRBV5-1 and TRBJ2-7, and 11 bases in between align with TRBD2. CDR1 SGHRS and CDR2 YFSETQ were looked up in the germline V gene. V trim: 4 bases; J trim: 7 bases; unmatched bases: 10. From the cysteine up to the phenylalanine, the CDR3 has a length of 15 residues. The read is trimmed to its CDR3 DNA, 45 bases read in frame from base 1.